The clone carrying this TCR beta chain was detected a few times. The sample belongs to a study of T cells in Graves' hyperthyroidism and ophthalmopathy. TCR beta CDR3 regions were amplified from RNA. The TCR CDR3 first-round RT-PCR relied on the HTBI primer set. TCRdb re-analysed the multiplex PCR reads in MiXCR, keeping a single row per CDR3 protein. The sample records some 720,000 distinct CDR3 sequences, about a sixth being singletons. This TCR was sampled from a young man with Graves' hyperthyroidism. The material sequenced was blood.

CDR3 in amino acids: CASKAGTQNSGANVLTF. The CDR3 DNA is TGCGCCAGCAAAGCTGGGACGCAGAACTCTGGGGCCAACGTCCTGACTTTC. The chain recombines TRBV5-1 with TRBJ2-6; tentatively, D is TRBD1 or TRBD2 (5 bases each). Germline values: CDR1 SGHRS, CDR2 YFSETQ. The V end was cut by 6 bases, the J end by 0 bases, with 16 bases between. The CDR3 has 17 residues.